This T cell receptor beta chain stems from a study of T cell responses to AZD1222 COVID-19 vaccine. Study-level results: A mostly white British donor set with more females was recruited, and clonal diversity was possibly underestimated.

CDR1 KGHSH and CDR2 LQKENI come from the germline V gene. The CDR3 is made up of 12 amino acids. Trimming left V 1 base short and J 7 bases short, with 5 bases between. Only in-frame clones appear in the TCRdb table, and some are missing; sequencing was by immunoSEQ multiplex PCR. The data show around 100,000 clones, around nine tenths seen once. In this sample, this clone turned up once. The antigen is not known. The sample was peripheral blood, taken on day 0 of AZD1222 vaccination. V usage is TRBV18 and J usage is TRBJ1-3; unclear D gene. The clonotype comes from an adult in good health. CDR3 residues: CASSPRLNTIYF. The CDR3 DNA is TGTGCCAGCTCACCACGTCTTAACACCATATATTTT.